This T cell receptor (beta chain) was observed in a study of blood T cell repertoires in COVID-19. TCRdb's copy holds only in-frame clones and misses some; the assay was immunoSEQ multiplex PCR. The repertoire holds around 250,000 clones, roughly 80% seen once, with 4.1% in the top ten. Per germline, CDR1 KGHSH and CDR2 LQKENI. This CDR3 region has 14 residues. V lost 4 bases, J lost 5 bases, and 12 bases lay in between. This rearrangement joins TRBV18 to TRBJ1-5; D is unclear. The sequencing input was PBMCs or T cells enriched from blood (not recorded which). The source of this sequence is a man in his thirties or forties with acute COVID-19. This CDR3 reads CASSRGNDYQPQHF. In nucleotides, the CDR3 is TGTGCCAGCTCACGCGGAAACGATTATCAGCCCCAGCATTTT. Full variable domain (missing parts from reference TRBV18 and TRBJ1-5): NAGVMQNPRHLVRRRGQEARLRCSPMKGHSHVYWYRQLPEEGLKFMVYLQKENIIDESGMPKERFSAEFPKEGPSILRIQQVVRGDSAAYFCASSRGNDYQPQHFGDGTRLSIL.